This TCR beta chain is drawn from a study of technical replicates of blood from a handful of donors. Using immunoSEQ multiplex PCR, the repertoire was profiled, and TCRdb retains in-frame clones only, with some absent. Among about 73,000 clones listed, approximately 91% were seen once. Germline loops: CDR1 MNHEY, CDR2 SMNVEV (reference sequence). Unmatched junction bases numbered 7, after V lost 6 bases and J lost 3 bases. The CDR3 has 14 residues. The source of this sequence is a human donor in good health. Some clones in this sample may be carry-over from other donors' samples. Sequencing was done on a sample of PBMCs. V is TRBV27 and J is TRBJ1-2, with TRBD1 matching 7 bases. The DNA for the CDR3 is TGTGCCAGCAGAAAGGCAGGGGGTGACTATGGCTACACCTTC. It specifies CASRKAGGDYGYTF.